Listed here is a single T cell receptor (beta chain). The data stem from a study of blood T cell repertoires in COVID-19. Whole-study context: The United States, Italy and Spain provided the acute and convalescent COVID-19 samples. Sources were T cells, B-cell-depleted T cells, or PBMCs; the material itself was cDNA or gDNA.

Germline CDR1 SGHRS, CDR2 YFSETQ. V lost 4 bases and J 7 bases, leaving 17 bases between the germline ends. The CDR3 loop spans 14 amino acids. The repertoire was sequenced with immunoSEQ multiplex PCR; TCRdb's copy has only in-frame clones and lacks some. Of some 300,000 clones listed, more than 75% are singletons. The TCR was taken from a man aged 25 to 40 who had recovered from COVID-19. The sequenced material came from PBMCs or T cells enriched from blood (not recorded which). V and J are TRBV5-1 and TRBJ1-1, with D possibly matching TRBD1 (5 bases). The CDR3 here is CASSPGPGGGEAFF. Written as DNA, the CDR3 is TGCGCCAGCAGCCCGGGACCGGGGGGAGGTGAAGCTTTCTTT.